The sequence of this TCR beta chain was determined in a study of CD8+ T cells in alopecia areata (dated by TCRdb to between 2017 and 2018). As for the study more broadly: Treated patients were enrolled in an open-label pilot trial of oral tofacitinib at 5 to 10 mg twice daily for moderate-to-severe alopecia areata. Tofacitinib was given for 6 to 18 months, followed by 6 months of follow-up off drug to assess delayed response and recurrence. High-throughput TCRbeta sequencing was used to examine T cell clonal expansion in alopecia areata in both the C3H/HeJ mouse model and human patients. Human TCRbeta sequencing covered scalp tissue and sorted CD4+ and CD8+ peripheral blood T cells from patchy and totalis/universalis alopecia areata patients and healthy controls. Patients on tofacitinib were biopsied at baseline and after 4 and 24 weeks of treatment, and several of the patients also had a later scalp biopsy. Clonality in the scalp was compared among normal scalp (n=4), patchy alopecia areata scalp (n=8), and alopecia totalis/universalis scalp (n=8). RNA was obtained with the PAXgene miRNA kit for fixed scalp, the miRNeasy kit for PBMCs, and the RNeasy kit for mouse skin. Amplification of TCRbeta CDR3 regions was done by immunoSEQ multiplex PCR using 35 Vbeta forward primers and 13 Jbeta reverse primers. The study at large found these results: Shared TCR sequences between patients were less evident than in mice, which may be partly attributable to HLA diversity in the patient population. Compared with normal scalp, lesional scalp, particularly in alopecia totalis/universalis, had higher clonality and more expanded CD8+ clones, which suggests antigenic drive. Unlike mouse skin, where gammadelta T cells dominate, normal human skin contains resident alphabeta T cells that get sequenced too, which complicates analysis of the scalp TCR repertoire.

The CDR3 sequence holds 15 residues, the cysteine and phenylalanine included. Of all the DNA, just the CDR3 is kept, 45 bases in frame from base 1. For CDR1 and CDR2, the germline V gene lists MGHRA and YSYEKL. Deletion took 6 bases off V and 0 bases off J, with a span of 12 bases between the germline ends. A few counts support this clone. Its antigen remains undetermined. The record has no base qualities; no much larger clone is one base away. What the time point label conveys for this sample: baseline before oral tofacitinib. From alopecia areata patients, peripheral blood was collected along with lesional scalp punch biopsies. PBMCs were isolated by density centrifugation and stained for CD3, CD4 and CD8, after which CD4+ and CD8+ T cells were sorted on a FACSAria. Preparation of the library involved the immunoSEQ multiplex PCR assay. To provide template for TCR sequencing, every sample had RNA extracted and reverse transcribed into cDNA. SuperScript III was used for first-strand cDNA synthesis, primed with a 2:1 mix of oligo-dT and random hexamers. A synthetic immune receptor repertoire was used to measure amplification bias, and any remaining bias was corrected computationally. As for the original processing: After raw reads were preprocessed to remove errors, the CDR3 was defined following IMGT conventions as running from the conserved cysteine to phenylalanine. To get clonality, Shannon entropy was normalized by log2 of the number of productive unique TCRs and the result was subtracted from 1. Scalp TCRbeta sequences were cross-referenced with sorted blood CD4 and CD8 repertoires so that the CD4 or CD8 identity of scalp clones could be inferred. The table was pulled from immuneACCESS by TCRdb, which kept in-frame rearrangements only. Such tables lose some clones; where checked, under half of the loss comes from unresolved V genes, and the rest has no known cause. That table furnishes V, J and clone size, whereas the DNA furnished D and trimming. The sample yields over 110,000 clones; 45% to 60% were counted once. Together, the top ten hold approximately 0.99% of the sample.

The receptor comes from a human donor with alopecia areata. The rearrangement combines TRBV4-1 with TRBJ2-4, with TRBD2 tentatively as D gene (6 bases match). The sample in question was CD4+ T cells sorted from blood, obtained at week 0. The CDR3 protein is CASRRDSLAKNIQYF. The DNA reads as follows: TGCGCCAGCAGGCGGGATAGCTTAGCCAAAAACATTCAGTACTTC.